These 23 T cell receptor beta chains came from one sample sequenced in a study of blood T cells in healthy people across ages. Primed by a sample-barcoded 5' primer and a J-beta primer mix, a second PCR proceeded for 7 to 11 cycles. TCRdb used MiXCR to reprocess the 5' RACE reads, holding one entry per CDR3 protein. Among approximately 960,000 distinct CDR3 sequences listed, approximately 32% were seen once. These same records also appear under a second study, on T cells of mothers and their children.

Sequenced material: blood. The receptors stem from a woman aged 40 to 50 in good health.

Notes on this clonotype: At one boundary the junction diverges from the germline segment, which might be a read error. The chain recombines TRBV5-1 with TRBJ2-3; D gene unclear. Germline CDR1 is SGHRS and CDR2 is YFSETQ. This CDR3 contains 15 residues. The CDR3 nucleotides read TGCGCCAGCAGCTTGGTCCCACGGAGCACGGATACGCAGTATTTT. This translates into CASSLVPRSTDTQYF.

In its sample, this clonotype was seen a few times. The V gene is TRBV6-1, the J gene TRBJ2-7; D remains unclear. The CDR3 spans 17 residues. Germline loops: CDR1 MNHNS, CDR2 SASEGT. V lost 6 bases and J 2 bases, leaving 23 bases between the germline ends. Here the CDR3 DNA reads TGTGCCAGCAGGGGATCGTACCCAGCTAGTGAAGCCTACGAGCAGTACTTC. Translated: CASRGSYPASEAYEQYF.

The chain is built from TRBV28 and TRBJ2-6; D possibly matches TRBD1 or TRBD2 (5 bases each). The V and J ends lost 1 base and 1 base respectively, with 17 bases between them. The CDR3 consists of 19 residues. Germline-derived CDR1 and CDR2 are MDHEN and SYDVKM. The DNA of the CDR3 is TGTGCCAGCAGTTTATATCCGTGGGCAGGGAGATCTGGGGCCAACGTCCTGACTTTC. It yields the protein CASSLYPWAGRSGANVLTF.

This clonotype has a count of ten or more. The chain uses TRBV5-5 and TRBJ2-5; TRBD1 is a possible D gene (6 bases). This CDR3 comprises 16 residues. Trimming cost V 4 bases and J 5 bases, with 21 bases left between them. Germline V lookup: CDR1 SGHKS, CDR2 YYEKEE (reference sequence). CDR3 nucleotide sequence: TGTGCCAGCAGCCCGGATGGGACAAGTGGGGCGGAGACCCAGTACTTC. Translation: CASSPDGTSGAETQYF.

This clonotype has more than one count but fewer than ten. The V call is TRBV2, the J call TRBJ2-5; D uncertain. The CDR3 contains 13 residues. Trimming took off 7 bases at V and 5 bases at J, with 14 bases between the two ends. Germline V lookup: CDR1 SNHLY, CDR2 FYNNEI. Here the CDR3 DNA reads TGTGCCAGCAACTCGCTCTGGAGCGAGACCCAGTACTTC. This codes for CASNSLWSETQYF.

V gene TRBV14 combines with J gene TRBJ2-1; perhaps TRBD1 as D (6 bases). Deletions cut 1 base from V and 7 bases from J, with 14 bases between. Germline CDR1 SGHDN, CDR2 FVKESK. The CDR3 spans 15 residues. The CDR3 region is CASSQVGTFRNEQFF. In DNA, the CDR3 is TGTGCCAGCAGCCAAGTAGGGACATTTCGGAATGAGCAGTTCTTC.

This clonotype was found a few times. A read error may explain this, as a much larger clone is one base away. The V gene is TRBV5-5, the J gene TRBJ2-1, with D perhaps TRBD2 (5 bases). The CDR3 length is 15 residues. The germline CDR1 and CDR2 sequences are SGHKS and YYEKEE (reference sequence). V was shortened by 7 bases and J by 4 bases, with 18 bases between the two germline ends. Written as DNA, the CDR3 is TGTGCCAGCGGCCGCGCCGGGAACGAGTACAATGAGCAGTTCTTC. This sequence encodes CASGRAGNEYNEQFF.

This clonotype was detected a few times. This chain links TRBV7-2 with TRBJ2-7, with a tentative D call TRBD1 (6 bases). Trimming cost V 2 bases and J 7 bases, with 15 bases left between them. In germline, CDR1 is SGHTA, CDR2 FQGNSA. The length of the CDR3 is 14 residues. The CDR3 region has the DNA TGTGCCAGCAGCTTATCCACAGGGCTGAATGAGCAGTACTTC. Encoded protein: CASSLSTGLNEQYF.

This clonotype appeared many times. The chain employs TRBV4-1 and TRBJ1-5, with TRBD1 as a possible D gene (6 bases). This CDR3 has 15 residues. Trimming left V 3 bases short and J 0 bases short, with 9 bases between. Looked up from germline, CDR1 is MGHRA and CDR2 is YSYEKL. The CDR3, as DNA: TGCGCCAGCAGCCAGGAGGGGGTTAGCAATCAGCCCCAGCATTTT. It encodes CASSQEGVSNQPQHF.

This clonotype was picked up a small number of times. This chain joins TRBV14 and TRBJ2-3; 13 nucleotides align to TRBD2. Germline V gene data show CDR1 as SGHDN and CDR2 as FVKESK. The trim removed 4 bases at V and 8 bases at J, leaving 15 bases unmatched. The CDR3 runs to 18 residues. In DNA form, the CDR3 reads TGTGCCAGCAGCCCTCCGGGACTAGCGGGACCACCCCGAGGTACGCAGTATTTT. This sequence encodes CASSPPGLAGPPRGTQYF.

Only a few counts were recorded for this clonotype. A much more abundant neighbour one base away suggests this may be a read error. This sequence joins TRBV16 and TRBJ2-1; D remains ambiguous. Germline assignment: CDR1 KGHSY and CDR2 FQNENV. The CDR3 totals 14 residues. V was clipped by 5 bases and J by 10 bases, with 18 bases between them. CDR3 bases: TGTGCCAGCAGCGGTCCACCGCGCGGTGGGGAGCAGTTCTTC. This codes for CASSGPPRGGEQFF.

This clonotype was found many times. The chain couples TRBV5-1 to TRBJ2-4, with D possibly being TRBD1 (7 bases). The CDR3 is 14 residues long. V was pared by 0 bases and J by 9 bases, with 13 bases between. CDR1 is SGHRS, CDR2 YFSETQ, per germline. Written as DNA, the CDR3 is TGCGCCAGCAGCTTGGCAGGGGGGTCCGGCATTCAGTACTTC. Translated, it gives CASSLAGGSGIQYF.

This clonotype was counted only a few times. V and J are TRBV12-3 or TRBV12-4 and TRBJ1-2, with D uncertain. The CDR3 is 13 residues long. V was pared by 3 bases and J by 3 bases, with 8 bases between. For the CDR3, the DNA is TGTGCCAGCAGTTTGGACCTTGACTATGGCTACACCTTC. Encoded protein: CASSLDLDYGYTF.

This clonotype has ten or more counts. The chain has TRBV6-6 and TRBJ2-1; 7 bases agree with TRBD2. Germline loops: CDR1 MNHNY, CDR2 SVGAGI (reference sequence). This CDR3 spans 13 amino acids. CDR3 in DNA: TGTGTCTCACAGCGGGGCTCCTACAATGAGCAGTTCTTC. Translating gives CVSQRGSYNEQFF.

Concerning this clonotype: Compared with germline, one end of the junction differs, possibly owing to a read error. The chain carries TRBV7-9 and TRBJ2-5; 8 bases are shared with TRBD1. Germline values: CDR1 SEHNR, CDR2 FQNEAQ (reference sequence). This CDR3 has 14 amino acids. The CDR3 loop reads CAGSLAGGAETQYF. CDR3 nucleotide sequence: TGTGCCGGCAGCTTAGCAGGGGGCGCTGAGACCCAGTACTTC.

This clonotype appeared once. Since no conserved phenylalanine or tryptophan closes the CDR3, a read error is the likely cause. The gene calls are TRBV5-1 and TRBJ1-1, with 7 positions matching TRBD1. Germline CDR1 SGHRS, CDR2 YFSETQ. J was trimmed by 3 bases and V by 0 bases; bases with no gene match: 20. The CDR3 runs 20 residues. CDR3 DNA: TGCGCCAGCAGCTTGGCCGATCTCCGGGACAGCGGAAAGCGGGACACTGAAGCTTTCATT. Its protein product is CASSLADLRDSGKRDTEAFI.

This chain links TRBV7-9 with TRBJ2-6; maybe TRBD1 (5 bases). V was cut by 3 bases and J by 4 bases, with 13 bases left in between. The CDR3 is 16 residues long. Germline lookup yields CDR1 SEHNR and CDR2 FQNEAQ (reference sequence). CDR3 nucleotides: TGTGCCAGCAGCTTCACCCAGGGTTCCGGGGCCAACGTCCTGACTTTC. This encodes CASSFTQGSGANVLTF. Full variable domain (rest looked up from reference TRBV7-9 and TRBJ2-6): DTGVSQNPRHKITKRGQNVTFRCDPISEHNRLYWYRQTLGQGPEFLTYFQNEAQLEKSRLLSDRFSAERPKGSFSTLEIQRTEQGDSAMYLCASSFTQGSGANVLTFGAGSRLTVL.

The chain combines TRBV27 with TRBJ2-1; D possibly corresponds to TRBD1 (6 bases). Trimming cost V 5 bases and J 4 bases, with 18 bases left between them. This CDR3 has 16 amino acids. Germline V CDR1 and CDR2: MNHEY, SMNVEV (reference sequence). CDR3 protein: CASSGTGPDNYNEQFF. The DNA for the CDR3 is TGTGCCAGCAGTGGTACAGGGCCCGACAATTACAATGAGCAGTTCTTC.

CDR3 sequence (DNA): TGTGCCAGCAGCTCTCGGGACGGCGGCTTTGAAGCTTTCTTT. It encodes CASSSRDGGFEAFF. This chain links TRBV7-2 with TRBJ1-1; D is possibly TRBD1 (5 bases). Germline-derived CDR1 and CDR2 are SGHTA and FQGNSA. Trimming removed 4 bases from V and 7 bases from J, with 16 bases in between. The CDR3 contains 14 residues.

This clonotype was seen a handful of times. V and J are TRBV4-3 and TRBJ2-2, with 7 bases aligning to TRBD1. Germline trimming cut 0 bases from V and 4 bases from J; bases unmatched to any gene: 2. The germline V gene has CDR1 LGHNA and CDR2 YSLEER. The CDR3 runs to 15 residues. As DNA, the CDR3 is TGCGCCAGCAGCCAAGATTCAGGGGGCACCGGGGAGCTGTTTTTT. Residues: CASSQDSGGTGELFF.

As regards this clonotype: This could be a read error, since a much larger clone is one nucleotide away. This chain joins TRBV4-1 and TRBJ2-7; TRBD2 matches 9 bases. The CDR3 covers 16 residues. Trimming cost V 0 bases and J 5 bases; bases outside gene matches: 8. CDR1 and CDR2 from the germline V gene are MGHRA and YSYEKL. The CDR3 region is CASSQEREGEGDEQYF. The CDR3 DNA is TGCGCCAGCAGCCAAGAGCGGGAGGGGGAGGGCGACGAGCAGTACTTC.

About this clonotype: This could be a read error, since a much larger clone is one nucleotide away. The chain uses TRBV4-3 and TRBJ1-5; no definite D call. Deletions cut 0 bases from V and 4 bases from J, with 4 bases between. The germline CDR1 and CDR2 sequences are LGHNA and YSLEER. The CDR3 spans 13 residues. The CDR3 protein is CASSQDQNQPQHF. The DNA of the CDR3 is TGCGCCAGCAGCCAAGATCAGAATCAGCCCCAGCATTTT.

The chain employs TRBV6-2 or TRBV6-3 and TRBJ2-1; D gene unclear. Germline V gives CDR1 MNHEY, CDR2 SVGEGT. The ends were cut back, 6 bases at V and 4 bases at J, with 16 bases in the middle. This CDR3 is 15 amino acids long. The CDR3, as DNA: TGTGCCAGCAGACCCTCGGGCCTAACTTACAATGAGCAGTTCTTC. Its translation is CASRPSGLTYNEQFF.